This T cell receptor beta chain was obtained from a study of blood T cell repertoires in COVID-19 (dated by TCRdb to 2019 to 2021). Context from the whole study: Collaborator samples came from the United States, Italy and Spain and covered acute and convalescent phases of COVID-19. The samples were drawn from the first 160 participants of the ongoing ImmuneRACE study and from roughly 1,300 subjects provided by 6 global collaborators. The repertoires were released in a freely available public database intended as a resource for research on the immune response to SARS-CoV-2. The sample metadata nearly always contained a de-identified subject ID, COVID-19 status, age in years and sex. The dataset comprised deeply sampled blood TCRbeta repertoires from subjects exposed to, actively infected with, or recovered from COVID-19. Where available, HLA class I and class II types were taken from metadata supplied by the sample provider and were not determined by assay-based typing. The prospective study material was composed of cDNA or gDNA derived from T cells, B-cell-depleted T cells, or PBMCs. Points the paper makes about the study in general: How much clinical and demographic metadata was included differed by source and by participant, and the metadata was provided uncurated.

Regarding this clone: What antigen it recognizes has not been identified. No much larger clonotype is one base removed from it; base qualities were not supplied.

TCRbeta CDR3 regions were amplified from genomic DNA using the immunoSEQ Assay, a bias-controlled multiplex PCR. Regarding the original processing steps: The number of nucleated cells in each sample was estimated from the amplification of reference gene primers within the assay. Sequence reads were collapsed and filtered to measure the absolute abundance of every unique TCRbeta CDR3 rearrangement. For each sample, productive Simpson clonality was calculated by taking the square root of Simpson's diversity index across productive rearrangements. The clones in this table, taken by TCRdb from immuneACCESS, are in-frame only. Not every clone is retained; where verified, under half of the shortfall comes from an unresolved V gene, and the cause of the rest is unknown. The DNA was the basis for D and trimming; V, J and clone size are from that table. This sample gives around 470,000 clones in total; approximately 92% of them show up just once. The ten largest clones represent 0.9% of the sample.

One collaborating source in Seattle enrolled patients while the patients were actively infected and followed the patients over time throughout the course of disease. Each collaborating institution followed its own protocols to collect whole blood in K2EDTA tubes. Collaborator samples were shipped for TCRbeta analysis as frozen whole blood, isolated PBMCs, or DNA extracted from either sample type. The source of this sequence is a man aged 18 to 30 with COVID-19, enrolled during active disease. Sequencing was performed on peripheral blood.

The nucleotide sequence reads as follows: TGTGCCAGCAGCTTAGTAATCGGGGGCACTGAAGCTTTCTTT. Translated, this gives CASSLVIGGTEAFF. The sequence links TRBV7-9 to TRBJ1-1, and possibly TRBD1, on 5 matching bases. From a lookup of the germline V gene (reference sequence), CDR1 and CDR2 are SEHNR and FQNEAQ. From the cysteine up to the phenylalanine, the CDR3 has a length of 14 residues. This entry keeps only the CDR3 DNA: 42 bases, framed from base 1. Trimming costs V 1 base and J 4 bases, and their ends lie 10 bases apart.